The next 12 T cell receptor beta chains were all read from a single sample in a study of T cells in Graves' hyperthyroidism and ophthalmopathy. Authors of the study amplified TCR beta CDR3 regions from RNA transcripts. First-round RT-PCR with HTBI primers amplified the TCR CDR3 region. TCRdb processed the multiplex PCR reads anew with MiXCR; each CDR3 protein has one entry. The data hold 640,000 or so distinct CDR3 sequences, with 14% observed a single time. The sequenced material came from blood. The receptor set was obtained from a young woman with Graves' ophthalmopathy.

Many counts were recorded for this clonotype. The rearrangement joins TRBV20-1 to TRBJ1-6, with D unresolved. The ends were cut back, 1 base at V and 14 bases at J, with 24 bases in the middle. The CDR3 runs 16 residues. The V gene's germline CDR1 is DFQATT and CDR2 SNEGSKA (reference sequence). CDR3 amino acids: CSARAGRAISAPALHF. The CDR3 DNA reads as TGCAGTGCTAGAGCCGGCCGGGCAATATCCGCACCAGCCCTCCACTTT.

V usage is TRBV20-1 and J usage is TRBJ2-1, with 11 bases identical to TRBD1. CDR3 length equals 20 residues. The V segment lost 3 bases and the J segment 0 bases; nucleotides outside the gene matches: 16. Germline V CDR1 and CDR2: DFQATT, SNEGSKA (reference sequence). The CDR3 sequence: CSARKSRDRGVLSSYNEQFF. The DNA of the CDR3 is TGCAGTGCTAGGAAGTCCCGGGACAGGGGGGTTTTAAGCTCCTACAATGAGCAGTTCTTC.

This clonotype appeared once. The chain uses TRBV27 and TRBJ2-1; 7 bases fit TRBD2. V was pared by 3 bases and J by 1 base, with 3 bases of the junction left unmatched. This CDR3 spans 15 amino acids. Germline values: CDR1 MNHEY, CDR2 SMNVEV (reference sequence). The CDR3 sequence is CASSFGLGSYNEQFF. CDR3 DNA: TGTGCCAGCAGTTTCGGACTAGGTTCCTACAATGAGCAGTTCTTC.

The V and J genes are TRBV4-2 and TRBJ2-1; D tentatively reads TRBD1 or TRBD2 (6 bases each). This CDR3 has 14 residues. Germline CDR1 reads LGHNA; CDR2 reads YNFKEQ. The germline V and J ends were trimmed by 1 base and 10 bases, with 14 bases remaining between them. CDR3 sequence reads: CASSQGSGAGEQFF. Written as DNA, the CDR3 is TGTGCCAGCAGCCAAGGGTCGGGGGCAGGGGAGCAGTTCTTC.

This clonotype was picked up a small number of times. V is TRBV12-5 and J is TRBJ1-1; TRBD1 matches at 7 bases. The ends lost 1 base at V and 1 base at J; junction bases unmatched: 3. Germline V gene data show CDR1 as LGHNT and CDR2 as FRNRAP. This CDR3 is built from 15 residues. The CDR3 nucleotides are TGTGCTAGTGGTTTGGGGCGGACAGGGAACACTGAAGCTTTCTTT. It translates to CASGLGRTGNTEAFF.

This clonotype was detected ten times or more. In nucleotides, the CDR3 is TGTGCCAGCAGTGAAGAGCCATATACGCAGTATTTT. Its protein is CASSEEPYTQYF. The chain combines TRBV2 with TRBJ2-3, with no clear D. This CDR3 is 12 amino acids long. Germline-derived CDR1 and CDR2 are SNHLY and FYNNEI. V dropped 1 base and J dropped 7 bases, with 6 bases sitting between them.

This clonotype has ten or more counts. The chain recombines TRBV5-5 with TRBJ2-2, with a possible D match to TRBD2 (5 bases). Looked up from germline, CDR1 is SGHKS and CDR2 is YYEKEE (reference sequence). The ends were cut back, 0 bases at V and 5 bases at J, with 14 bases in the middle. The CDR3 sequence is 16 residues long. CDR3 DNA sequence: TGTGCCAGCAGCTTGGTCGAGGGTTTAAGGACCGGGGAGCTGTTTTTT. Translated: CASSLVEGLRTGELFF.

The gene calls are TRBV9 and TRBJ2-6; 7 bases map to TRBD2. Germline CDR1 is SGDLS and CDR2 is YYNGEE. The CDR3 totals 20 residues. Losses at the gene ends were 4 bases for V and 1 base for J; bases not matched to a gene: 17. CDR3 sequence reads: CASSPRGGSHRFSGANVLTF. The CDR3 coding sequence is TGTGCCAGCAGCCCCCGGGGAGGGTCCCACAGATTTTCTGGGGCCAACGTCCTGACTTTC.

This clonotype was recorded at least ten times. The V gene is TRBV6-1, the J gene TRBJ1-1, with D possibly TRBD1 on 5 matching bases. The CDR3 has 13 residues. V lost 8 bases, J lost 2 bases, and 12 bases lay in between. Looked up from germline, CDR1 is MNHNS and CDR2 is SASEGT. The CDR3 here is CASGGGSNTEAFF. DNA for the CDR3: TGTGCCAGCGGGGGAGGTAGTAACACTGAAGCTTTCTTT.

This clonotype was recorded only once. The rearrangement uses TRBV2 and TRBJ2-1, with 8 nucleotides matching TRBD2. The V gene's germline CDR1 is SNHLY and CDR2 FYNNEI. The CDR3 sequence is 16 residues long. V gave up 4 bases and J gave up 2 bases; unmatched junction bases: 7. Here the CDR3 reads CASSVPSGSTYNEQFF. As DNA, the CDR3 is TGTGCCAGCAGTGTCCCCAGCGGGAGTACCTACAATGAGCAGTTCTTC.

In its sample, this clonotype was seen a few times. The V and J genes are TRBV5-4 and TRBJ2-5; a possible D gene is TRBD2 (5 bases). Germline-derived CDR1 and CDR2 are SGHNT and YYREEE (reference sequence). The CDR3 spans 14 residues. V gave up 1 base and J gave up 5 bases, with 12 bases separating them. CDR3 loop: CASSLRSGWETQYF. DNA of the CDR3: TGTGCCAGCAGCTTGCGTTCGGGATGGGAGACCCAGTACTTC.

The V call is TRBV13, the J call TRBJ2-7; tentatively, D is TRBD2 (7 bases). Germline-derived CDR1 and CDR2 are PRHDT and FYEKMQ (reference sequence). This CDR3 spans 15 amino acids. The V end was cut by 4 bases, the J end by 3 bases, with 16 bases between. In nucleotides, the CDR3 is TGTGCCAGCAGCTCGGAGGGGGGGGGTCGCTACGAGCAGTACTTC. This codes for CASSSEGGGRYEQYF.